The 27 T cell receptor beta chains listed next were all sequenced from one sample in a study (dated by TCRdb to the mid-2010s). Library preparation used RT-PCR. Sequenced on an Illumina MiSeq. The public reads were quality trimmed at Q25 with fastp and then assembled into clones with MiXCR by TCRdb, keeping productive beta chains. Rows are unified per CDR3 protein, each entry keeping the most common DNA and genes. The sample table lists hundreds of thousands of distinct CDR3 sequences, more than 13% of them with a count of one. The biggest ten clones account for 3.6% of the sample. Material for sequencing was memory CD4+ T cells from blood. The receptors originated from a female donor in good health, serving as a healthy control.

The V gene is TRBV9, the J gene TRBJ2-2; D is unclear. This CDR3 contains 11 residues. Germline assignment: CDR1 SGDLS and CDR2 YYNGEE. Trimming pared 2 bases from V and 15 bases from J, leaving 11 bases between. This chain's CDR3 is CASSVSSTLFF. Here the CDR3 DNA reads TGTGCCAGCAGCGTCTCGAGCACGTTGTTTTTT.

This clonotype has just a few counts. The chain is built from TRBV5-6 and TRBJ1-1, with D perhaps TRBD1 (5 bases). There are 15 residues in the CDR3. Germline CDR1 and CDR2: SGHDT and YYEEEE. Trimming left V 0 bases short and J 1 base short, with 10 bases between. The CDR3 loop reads CASSLGGLGNTEAFF. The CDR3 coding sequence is TGTGCCAGCAGCTTGGGGGGCCTCGGGAACACTGAAGCTTTCTTT.

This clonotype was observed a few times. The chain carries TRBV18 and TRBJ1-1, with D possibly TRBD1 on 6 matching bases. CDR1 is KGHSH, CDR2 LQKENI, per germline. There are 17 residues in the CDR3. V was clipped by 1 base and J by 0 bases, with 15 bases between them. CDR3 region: CASSPQVQGPMNTEAFF. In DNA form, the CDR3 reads TGTGCCAGCTCACCACAAGTGCAGGGGCCCATGAACACTGAAGCTTTCTTT.

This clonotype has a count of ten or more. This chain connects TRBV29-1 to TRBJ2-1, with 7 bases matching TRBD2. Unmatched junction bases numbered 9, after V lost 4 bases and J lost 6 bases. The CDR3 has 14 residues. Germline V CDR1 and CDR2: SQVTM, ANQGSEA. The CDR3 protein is CSVGPMGGANEQFF. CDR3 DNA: TGCAGCGTTGGCCCGATGGGAGGGGCCAATGAGCAGTTCTTC.

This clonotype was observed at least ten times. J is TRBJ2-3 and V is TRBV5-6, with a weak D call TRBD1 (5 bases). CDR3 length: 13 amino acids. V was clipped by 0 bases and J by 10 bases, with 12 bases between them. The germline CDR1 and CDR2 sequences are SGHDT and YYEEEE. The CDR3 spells CASSLVQEQAQYF. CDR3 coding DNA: TGTGCCAGCAGCTTGGTGCAGGAACAGGCGCAGTATTTT. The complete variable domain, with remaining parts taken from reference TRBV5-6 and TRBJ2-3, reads DAGVTQSPTHLIKTRGQQVTLRCSPKSGHDTVSWYQQALGQGPQFIFQYYEEEERQRGNFPDRFSGHQFPNYSSELNVNALLLGDSALYLCASSLVQEQAQYFGPGTRLTVL.

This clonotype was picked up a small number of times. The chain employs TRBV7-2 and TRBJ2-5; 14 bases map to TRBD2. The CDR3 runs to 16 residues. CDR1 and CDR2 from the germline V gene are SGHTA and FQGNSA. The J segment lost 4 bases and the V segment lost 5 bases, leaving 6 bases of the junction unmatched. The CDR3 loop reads CASSPGLAGDLETQYF. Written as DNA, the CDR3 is TGTGCCAGCAGCCCGGGACTAGCGGGAGATCTAGAGACCCAGTACTTC. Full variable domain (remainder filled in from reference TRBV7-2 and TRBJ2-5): GAGVSQSPSNKVTEKGKDVELRCDPISGHTALYWYRQSLGQGLEFLIYFQGNSAPDKSGLPSDRFSAERTGGSVSTLTIQRTQQEDSAVYLCASSPGLAGDLETQYFGPGTRLLVL.

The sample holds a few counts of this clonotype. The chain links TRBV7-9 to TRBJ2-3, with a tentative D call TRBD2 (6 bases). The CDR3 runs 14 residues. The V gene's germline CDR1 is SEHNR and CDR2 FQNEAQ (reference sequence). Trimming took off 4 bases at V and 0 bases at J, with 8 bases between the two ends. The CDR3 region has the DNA TGTGCCAGCAGCTCGGCGGGGAGCACAGATACGCAGTATTTT. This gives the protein CASSSAGSTDTQYF.

The DNA of the CDR3 is TGTGCCAGCACAAACTCGAACGAGCTGGCTTTCTTT. Translation gives CASTNSNELAFF. The chain links TRBV28 to TRBJ1-1; the D is unclear. CDR3 length: 12 residues. V was clipped by 7 bases and J by 11 bases, with 17 bases between them. The germline V gene has CDR1 MDHEN and CDR2 SYDVKM.

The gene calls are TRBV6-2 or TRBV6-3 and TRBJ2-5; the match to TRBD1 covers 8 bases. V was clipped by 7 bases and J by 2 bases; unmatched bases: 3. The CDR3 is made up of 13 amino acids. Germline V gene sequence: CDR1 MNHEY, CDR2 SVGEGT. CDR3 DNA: TGTGCCAGCACCCGGGACAGGCAAGAGACCCAGTACTTC. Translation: CASTRDRQETQYF.

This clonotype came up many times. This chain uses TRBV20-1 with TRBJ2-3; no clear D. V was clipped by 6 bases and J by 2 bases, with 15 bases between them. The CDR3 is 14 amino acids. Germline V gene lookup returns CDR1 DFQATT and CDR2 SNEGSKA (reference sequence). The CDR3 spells CSATPGPPTDTQYF. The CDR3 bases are TGCAGTGCCACCCCCGGGCCTCCCACAGATACGCAGTATTTT.

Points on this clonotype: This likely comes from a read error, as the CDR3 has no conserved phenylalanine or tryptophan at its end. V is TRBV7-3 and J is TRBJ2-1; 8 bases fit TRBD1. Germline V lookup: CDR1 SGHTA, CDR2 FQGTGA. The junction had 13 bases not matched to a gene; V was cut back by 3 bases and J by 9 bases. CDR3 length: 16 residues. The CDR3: CASSLAVDRAIGEQFY. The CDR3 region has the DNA TGTGCCAGCAGCTTGGCGGTGGACAGGGCGATAGGTGAGCAGTTCTAC.

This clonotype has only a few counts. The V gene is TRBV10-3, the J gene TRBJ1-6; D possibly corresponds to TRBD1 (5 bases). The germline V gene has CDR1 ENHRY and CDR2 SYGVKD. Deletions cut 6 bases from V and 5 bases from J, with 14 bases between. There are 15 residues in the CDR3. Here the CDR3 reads CAIRITGADNSPLHF. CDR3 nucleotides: TGTGCCATCAGAATTACCGGGGCCGATAATTCACCCCTCCACTTT.

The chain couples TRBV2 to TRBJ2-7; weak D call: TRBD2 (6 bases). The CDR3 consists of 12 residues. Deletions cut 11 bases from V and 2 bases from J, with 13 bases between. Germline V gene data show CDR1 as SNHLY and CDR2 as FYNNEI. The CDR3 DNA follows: TGTGCCGGCGGGGTGAACGCCTACGAGCAGTACTTC. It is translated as CAGGVNAYEQYF.

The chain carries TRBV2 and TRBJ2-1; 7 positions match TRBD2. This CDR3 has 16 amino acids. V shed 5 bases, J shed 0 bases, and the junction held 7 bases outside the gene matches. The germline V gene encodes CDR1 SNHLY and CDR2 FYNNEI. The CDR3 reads CASSFLAALSYNEQFF. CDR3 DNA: TGTGCCAGCAGTTTCCTAGCGGCCCTCTCCTACAATGAGCAGTTCTTC. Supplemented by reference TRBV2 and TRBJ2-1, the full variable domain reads EPEVTQTPSHQVTQMGQEVILRCVPISNHLYFYWYRQILGQKVEFLVSFYNNEISEKSEIFDDQFSVERPDGSNFTLKIRSTKLEDSAMYFCASSFLAALSYNEQFFGPGTRLTVL.

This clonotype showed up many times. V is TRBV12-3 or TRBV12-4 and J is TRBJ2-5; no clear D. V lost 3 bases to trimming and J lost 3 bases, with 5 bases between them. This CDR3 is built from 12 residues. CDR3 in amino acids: CASSFFEETQYF. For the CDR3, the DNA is TGTGCCAGCAGTTTCTTCGAAGAGACCCAGTACTTC.

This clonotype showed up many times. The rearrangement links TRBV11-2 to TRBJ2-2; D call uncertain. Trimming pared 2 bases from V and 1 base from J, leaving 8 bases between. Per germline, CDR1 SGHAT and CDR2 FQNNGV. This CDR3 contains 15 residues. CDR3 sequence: CASSLTDLNTGELFF. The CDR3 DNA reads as TGTGCCAGCAGCTTAACGGATTTGAACACCGGGGAGCTGTTTTTT.

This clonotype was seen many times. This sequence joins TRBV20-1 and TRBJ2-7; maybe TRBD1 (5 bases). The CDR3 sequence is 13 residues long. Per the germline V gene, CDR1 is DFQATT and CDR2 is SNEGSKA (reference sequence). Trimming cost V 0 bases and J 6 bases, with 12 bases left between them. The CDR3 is CSARDRAGFEQYF. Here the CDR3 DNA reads TGCAGTGCTAGAGATCGGGCAGGGTTCGAGCAGTACTTC.

The CDR3 DNA is TGTGCCAGCAGCTTGGGTTCGGTTTCTGAAGCTTTCTTT. It translates to CASSLGSVSEAFF. This chain connects TRBV5-4 to TRBJ1-1; D not resolved. The germline CDR1 and CDR2 sequences are SGHNT and YYREEE (reference sequence). CDR3 length equals 13 residues. The ends were cut back, 0 bases at V and 6 bases at J, with 9 bases in the middle. Drawing the rest from reference TRBV5-4 and TRBJ1-1, the complete variable domain is ETGVTQSPTHLIKTRGQQVTLRCSSQSGHNTVSWYQQALGQGPQFIFQYYREEENGRGNFPPRFSGLQFPNYSSELNVNALELDDSALYLCASSLGSVSEAFFGQGTRLTVV.

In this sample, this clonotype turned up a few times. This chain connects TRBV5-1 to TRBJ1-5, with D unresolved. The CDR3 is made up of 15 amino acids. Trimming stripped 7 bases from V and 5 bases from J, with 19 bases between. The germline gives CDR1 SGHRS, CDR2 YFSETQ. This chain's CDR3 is CASAPDNPLDQPQHF. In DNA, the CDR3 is TGCGCCAGCGCGCCGGATAACCCCCTTGATCAGCCCCAGCATTTT.

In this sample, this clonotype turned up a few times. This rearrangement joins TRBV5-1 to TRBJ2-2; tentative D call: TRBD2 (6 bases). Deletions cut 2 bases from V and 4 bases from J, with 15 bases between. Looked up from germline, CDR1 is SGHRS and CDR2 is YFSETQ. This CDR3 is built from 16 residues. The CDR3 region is CASSFLPGATTGELFF. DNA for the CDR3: TGCGCCAGCAGCTTCCTACCGGGAGCCACCACCGGGGAGCTGTTTTTT.

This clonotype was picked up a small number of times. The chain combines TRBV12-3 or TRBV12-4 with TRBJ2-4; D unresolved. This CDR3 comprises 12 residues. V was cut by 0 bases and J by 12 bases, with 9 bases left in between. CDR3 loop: CASSLATYPQYF. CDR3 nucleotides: TGTGCCAGCAGTTTAGCCACGTATCCTCAGTACTTC.

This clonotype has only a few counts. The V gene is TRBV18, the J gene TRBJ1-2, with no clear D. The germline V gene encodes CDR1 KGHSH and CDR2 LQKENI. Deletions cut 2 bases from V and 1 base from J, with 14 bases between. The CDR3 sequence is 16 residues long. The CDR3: CASSPASRGINYGYTF. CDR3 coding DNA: TGTGCCAGCTCACCAGCTTCACGTGGTATTAACTATGGCTACACCTTC.

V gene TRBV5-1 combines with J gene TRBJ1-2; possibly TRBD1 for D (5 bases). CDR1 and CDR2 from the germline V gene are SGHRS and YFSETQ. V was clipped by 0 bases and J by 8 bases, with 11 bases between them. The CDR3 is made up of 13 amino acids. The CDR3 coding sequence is TGCGCCAGCAGCTTGGATGGGGGATTCGGCTACACCTTC. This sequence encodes CASSLDGGFGYTF.

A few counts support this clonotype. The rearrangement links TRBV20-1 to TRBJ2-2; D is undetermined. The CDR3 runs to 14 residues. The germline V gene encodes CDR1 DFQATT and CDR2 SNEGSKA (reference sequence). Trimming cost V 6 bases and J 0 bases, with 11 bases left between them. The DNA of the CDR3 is TGCAGTGCCGGCAGCCAAGCGAACACCGGGGAGCTGTTTTTT. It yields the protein CSAGSQANTGELFF.

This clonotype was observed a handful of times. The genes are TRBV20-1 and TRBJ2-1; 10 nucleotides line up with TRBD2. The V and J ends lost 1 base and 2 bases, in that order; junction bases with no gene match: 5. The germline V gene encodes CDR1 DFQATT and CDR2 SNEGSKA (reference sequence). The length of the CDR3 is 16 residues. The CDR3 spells CSARAAGGSTYNEQFF. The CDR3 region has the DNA TGCAGTGCTAGAGCAGCGGGGGGGAGCACCTACAATGAGCAGTTCTTC.

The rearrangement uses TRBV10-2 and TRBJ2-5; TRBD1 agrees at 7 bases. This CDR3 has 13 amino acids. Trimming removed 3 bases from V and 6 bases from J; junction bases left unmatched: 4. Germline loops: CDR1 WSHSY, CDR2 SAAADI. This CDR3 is CASSDLTGQTQYF. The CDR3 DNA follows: TGCGCCAGCAGTGACTTGACAGGGCAGACCCAGTACTTC.

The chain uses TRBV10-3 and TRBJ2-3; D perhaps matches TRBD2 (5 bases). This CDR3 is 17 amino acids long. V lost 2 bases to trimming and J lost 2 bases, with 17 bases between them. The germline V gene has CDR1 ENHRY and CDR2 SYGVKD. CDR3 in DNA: TGTGCCATCAGTGAGGTCGATAGGGAGTGGGTCACAGATACGCAGTATTTT. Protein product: CAISEVDREWVTDTQYF.